This T cell receptor beta chain was obtained from a study of T cell responses to AZD1222 COVID-19 vaccine. Study findings and constraints: It was only six AZD1222 recipients who were seropositive at baseline.

About this clone itself: What it binds is not known.

Germline V gene lookup returns CDR1 MDHEN and CDR2 SYDVKM. V trimming: 6 bases; J trimming: 1 base; junction bases outside the gene matches: 19. The CDR3 loop spans 20 amino acids. Clones were sequenced by immunoSEQ multiplex PCR, and TCRdb holds only the in-frame ones, with some missing. The sample carries some 90,000 clones, 70% to 90% recorded once. The J gene is TRBJ2-1, the V gene TRBV28; 9 bases map to TRBD2. The receptor was derived from an adult in good health. Sequencing was performed on peripheral blood, taken on day 0 of AZD1222 vaccination. The CDR3: CASRTRLLGRGGISYNEQFF. In nucleotides, the CDR3 is TGTGCCAGCAGGACACGACTTCTCGGGCGGGGGGGGATTTCCTACAATGAGCAGTTCTTC.